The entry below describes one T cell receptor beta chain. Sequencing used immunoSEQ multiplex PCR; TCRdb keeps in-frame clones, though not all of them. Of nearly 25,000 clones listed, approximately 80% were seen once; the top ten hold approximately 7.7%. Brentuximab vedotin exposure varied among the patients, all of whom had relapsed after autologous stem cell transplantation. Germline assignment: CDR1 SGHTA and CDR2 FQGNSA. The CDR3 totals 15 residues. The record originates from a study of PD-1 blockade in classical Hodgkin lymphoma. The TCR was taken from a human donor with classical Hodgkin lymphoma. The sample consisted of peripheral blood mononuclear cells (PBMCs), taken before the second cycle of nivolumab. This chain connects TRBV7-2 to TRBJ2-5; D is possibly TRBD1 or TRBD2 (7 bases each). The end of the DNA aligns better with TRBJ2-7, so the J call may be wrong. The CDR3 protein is CASSRQGGGSYEQYF. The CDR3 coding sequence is TGTGCCAGCAGCCGACAGGGAGGGGGCTCCTACGAGCAGTACTTC.